What follows describes a single TCR beta chain. These data belong to a study of T cell changes during pregnancy in multiple sclerosis. CDR1 and CDR2 (germline): SGHRS, YFSETQ. The CDR3 contains 14 residues. V shed 2 bases and J 2 bases; nucleotides not matched to a gene: 3. Profiled with immunoSEQ multiplex PCR; TCRdb holds only in-frame clones, not every one. The sample shows tens of thousands of clones, less than 95% of them seen only once. This receptor was identified in a female donor with multiple sclerosis, enrolled in a pregnancy study. The chain joins TRBV5-1 to TRBJ1-1; 7 positions agree with TRBD1. Sequenced here: CD4+ T cells from peripheral blood mononuclear cells, sampled in the second trimester of pregnancy. This chain's CDR3 is CASSLNRGNTEAFF. Written as DNA, the CDR3 is TGCGCCAGCAGCTTAAACAGGGGTAACACTGAAGCTTTCTTT.